The entry below describes one T cell receptor (beta chain). No antigen is known for it. This sample is drawn from a study of T cell responses to AZD1222 COVID-19 vaccine. Study-level information: Second-dose recipients at about 4 or about 12 weeks were treated as one pooled group. Study-wide results and caveats: Clonal diversity was possibly underestimated; the donors were predominantly white British and more often female. Only 5 or 6 AZD1222 recipients were seropositive at baseline.

Sequencing used immunoSEQ multiplex PCR; TCRdb keeps in-frame clones, though not all of them. The sample lists 120,000 or so clones; 80% to 90% were seen once. The length of the CDR3 is 13 residues. Trimming removed 4 bases at V and 6 bases at J, with 13 bases between. CDR1 is SGHTA, CDR2 FQGTGA, per germline. This receptor was identified in an adult in good health. The input for sequencing was peripheral blood, taken on day 0 of AZD1222 vaccination. V is TRBV7-3 and J is TRBJ2-7, with a possible D match to TRBD1 (7 bases). The DNA of the CDR3 is TGTGCCAGCAGCTCGGACTACAGGGGCGAGCAGTACTTC. Its translation: CASSSDYRGEQYF.